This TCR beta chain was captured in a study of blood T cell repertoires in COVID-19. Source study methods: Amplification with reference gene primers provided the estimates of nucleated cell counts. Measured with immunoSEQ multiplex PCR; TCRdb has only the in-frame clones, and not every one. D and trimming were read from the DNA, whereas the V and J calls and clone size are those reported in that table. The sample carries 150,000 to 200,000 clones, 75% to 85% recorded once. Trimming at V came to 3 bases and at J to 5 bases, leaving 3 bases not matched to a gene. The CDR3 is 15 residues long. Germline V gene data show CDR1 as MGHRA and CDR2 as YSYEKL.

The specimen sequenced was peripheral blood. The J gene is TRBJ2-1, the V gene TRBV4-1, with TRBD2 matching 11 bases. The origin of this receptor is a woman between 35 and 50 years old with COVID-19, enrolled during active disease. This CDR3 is CASSHSLAGDNEQFF. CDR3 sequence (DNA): TGCGCCAGCAGCCATTCACTAGCGGGAGACAATGAGCAGTTCTTC.